The clone carrying this T cell receptor (beta chain) was seen a handful of times. This entry belongs to a study of blood T cells in healthy people across ages. With 10 bases clipped from V and 2 bases from J, the junction kept 4 bases outside the gene matches. Per the germline V gene, CDR1 is MNHEY and CDR2 is SVGAGI. The CDR3 is made up of 13 amino acids. Sample-barcoded 5' priming and a J-beta primer mix drove a second PCR of roughly 6 to 12 cycles. TCRdb re-derived calls from the 5' RACE reads in MiXCR, one entry per CDR3 protein. Here the sample spans approximately 1.5 million distinct CDR3 sequences, roughly 32% being singletons.

The rearrangement joins TRBV6-5 to TRBJ2-7; 11 bases are a match to TRBD1. The sequenced material came from blood. This TCR was recovered from a woman in her twenties or thirties in good health. For the CDR3, the DNA is TGTGCCAACGCGGGACAGGGGGCCTACGAGCAGTACTTC. Translating gives CANAGQGAYEQYF.